These 14 T cell receptor beta chains were sequenced from one sample in a study of cytomegalovirus exposure and HLA in healthy donors (dated by TCRdb to 2016 to 2017). The protocol used for the library was the immunoSEQ multiplex PCR assay. The multiplex PCR relied on a mix of 60 forward primers for TCR Vbeta segments and 13 reverse primers for TCR Jbeta segments. The table comes from immuneACCESS by way of TCRdb, which keeps in-frame sequences with V and J called. Part of the clones is missing from these tables; in studies checked, under half for an unresolved V gene and the rest for unknown reasons. For this sample the table gives 100,000 to 150,000 clones, of which around 83% were detected only once. The top ten clonotypes cover 1% to 1.5% of the sample. The sample consisted of PBMCs. These receptors were collected from a girl aged 2 to 9 in good health and CMV-seronegative.

V usage is TRBV11-3 and J usage is TRBJ2-1, with TRBD1 as a possible D gene (5 bases). Looked up from germline, CDR1 is SGHNT and CDR2 is YENEEA. This CDR3 contains 15 residues. V lost 3 bases, J lost 0 bases, and 9 bases lay in between. CDR3: CASSLGQSSYNEQFF. The CDR3 DNA reads TGTGCCAGCAGCTTGGGGCAGAGCTCCTACAATGAGCAGTTCTTC.

The chain recombines TRBV27 with TRBJ2-2; D gene ambiguous. Trimming removed 3 bases at V and 0 bases at J, with 8 bases between. CDR3 length: 15 residues. Germline-derived CDR1 and CDR2 are MNHEY and SMNVEV (reference sequence). For the CDR3, the DNA is TGTGCCAGCAGTTTTTCGCCAGCGAACACCGGGGAGCTGTTTTTT. Translation gives CASSFSPANTGELFF.

This chain connects TRBV27 to TRBJ1-1, with a weak D call TRBD1 (6 bases). The CDR3 length is 14 residues. CDR1 and CDR2 (germline): MNHEY, SMNVEV (reference sequence). V lost 5 bases to trimming and J lost 0 bases, with 10 bases between them. The CDR3 here is CASSTGTMNTEAFF. The CDR3 nucleotides are TGTGCCAGCAGTACAGGGACGATGAACACTGAAGCTTTCTTT.

This chain links TRBV11-1 with TRBJ2-1; 9 bases align to TRBD2. This CDR3 is built from 13 residues. Germline V CDR1 and CDR2: SGHAT, FQDESV (reference sequence). V was pared by 5 bases and J by 14 bases, with 10 bases of the junction left unmatched. The CDR3, as DNA: TGTGCCAGCAGCCATAGCGGGAGAGGGGGTGAGTTCTTC. It codes for CASSHSGRGGEFF.

This chain joins TRBV7-8 and TRBJ2-5; D gene ambiguous. With the DNA end fitting TRBJ2-7 better, the J assignment may be wrong. Per the germline V gene, CDR1 is SGHVS and CDR2 is FQNEAQ. This CDR3 is 14 amino acids long. CDR3 residues: CASSLGALAYEQYF. CDR3 DNA: TGTGCCAGCAGCTTAGGGGCTCTAGCCTACGAGCAGTACTTC.

This chain's CDR3 is CASSAEGGFFSTDTQYF. CDR3 bases: TGTGCCAGCAGCGCCGAGGGGGGGTTTTTTAGCACAGATACGCAGTATTTT. The chain is built from TRBV9 and TRBJ2-3, with a tentative D call TRBD2 (7 bases). Between the trimmed V and J ends, which lost 3 bases and 0 bases, there was a span of 17 bases. The CDR3 has 17 amino acids. The germline V gene encodes CDR1 SGDLS and CDR2 YYNGEE.

The chain has TRBV7-2 and TRBJ2-1, with 10 bases lining up with TRBD2. Trimming took 6 bases from V and 4 from J; bases not matched to a gene: 6. Per the germline V gene, CDR1 is SGHTA and CDR2 is FQGNSA. This CDR3 contains 15 residues. The CDR3 DNA follows: TGTGCCAGCAGTCGTCTAGCGGGAGCTTACAATGAGCAGTTCTTC. This translates into CASSRLAGAYNEQFF.

The chain uses TRBV2 and TRBJ2-7, with TRBD1 as a possible D gene (6 bases). The V end lost 4 bases, the J end lost 2 bases, and 12 bases lay between the germline ends. This CDR3 has 14 amino acids. Germline V gives CDR1 SNHLY, CDR2 FYNNEI. The CDR3 DNA sequence: TGTGCCAGCAGTGTTGGTGGACAGACCTACGAGCAGTACTTC. Translated, it gives CASSVGGQTYEQYF.

The chain joins TRBV6-1 to TRBJ2-1; D possibly corresponds to TRBD1 (6 bases). The CDR3 runs to 13 residues. In germline, CDR1 is MNHNS, CDR2 SASEGT. V lost 7 bases to trimming and J lost 7 bases, with 14 bases between them. The CDR3 DNA is TGTGCCAGCACTCCCGGGACACGTAATGAGCAGTTCTTC. Its protein is CASTPGTRNEQFF.

This clone was counted a few times. This sequence joins TRBV6-1 and TRBJ2-1, with 12 bases fitting TRBD2. V was pared by 1 base and J by 7 bases, with 2 bases of the junction left unmatched. Per the germline V gene, CDR1 is MNHNS and CDR2 is SASEGT. CDR3 length: 15 amino acids. For the CDR3, the DNA is TGTGCCAGCAGTGAAGGCACTAGCGGGGGGAATGAGCAGTTCTTC. Amino acids: CASSEGTSGGNEQFF.

The chain uses TRBV19 and TRBJ1-5; 7 positions match TRBD1. Germline CDR1 and CDR2: LNHDA and SQIVND (reference sequence). V shed 4 bases, J shed 3 bases, and the junction held 6 bases outside the gene matches. The CDR3 has 15 amino acids. The CDR3 bases are TGTGCCAGTAGTACTTACAGGGGCGACAATCAGCCCCAGCATTTT. Protein: CASSTYRGDNQPQHF.

The chain couples TRBV6-1 to TRBJ2-7, with 9 bases identical to TRBD1. Germline CDR1 MNHNS, CDR2 SASEGT. The CDR3 is 16 residues long. V was clipped by 2 bases and J by 0 bases; unmatched bases: 5. DNA of the CDR3: TGTGCCAGCAGTGAACAGGACAGGGGCCACTCCTACGAGCAGTACTTC. Translation gives CASSEQDRGHSYEQYF.

This sequence joins TRBV9 and TRBJ2-7, with D unresolved. V shed 0 bases and J shed 1 base, with 5 bases lying between them. In germline, CDR1 is SGDLS, CDR2 YYNGEE. The CDR3 runs 13 residues. CDR3 in amino acids: CASSVAPSYEQYF. CDR3 bases: TGTGCCAGCAGCGTAGCCCCGTCCTACGAGCAGTACTTC. The full variable domain, in which reference TRBV9 and TRBJ2-7 provide the parts outside the CDR3, is DSGVTQTPKHLITATGQRVTLRCSPRSGDLSVYWYQQSLDQGLQFLIQYYNGEERAKGNILERFSAQQFPDLHSELNLSSLELGDSALYFCASSVAPSYEQYFGPGTRLTVT.

The rearrangement uses TRBV29-1 and TRBJ1-1; TRBD1 aligns across 7 bases. There are 12 residues in the CDR3. V lost 0 bases, J lost 8 bases, and 3 bases stayed unmatched. Germline lookup yields CDR1 SQVTM and CDR2 ANQGSEA. The DNA of the CDR3 is TGCAGCGTTGAAGATGACAGGGTGGAAGCTTTCTTT. This encodes CSVEDDRVEAFF.